Described below is a single T cell receptor beta chain sequence and its context. Participants were aged 18 to 89 years, lived in around 25 US areas, and enrolled virtually. Participant reports of clinical history set cohort assignment. Cohort 3 recovered donors had two negative PCRs, clearance, or symptom resolution. Trimming pared 4 bases from V and 5 bases from J, leaving 8 bases between. The CDR3 is 12 residues long. Per the germline V gene, CDR1 is ENHRY and CDR2 is SYGVKD. Some clones are missing from TCRdb's copy, which holds only in-frame ones; the method was immunoSEQ multiplex PCR. This sample has around 290,000 clones; roughly nine tenths occur once, and the top ten carry less than 2%. This record comes from a study of blood T cell repertoires in COVID-19.

This chain connects TRBV10-3 to TRBJ1-2, with a tentative D call TRBD1 (5 bases). Material for sequencing was PBMCs or T cells enriched from blood (not recorded which). The TCR originated in a woman aged 40 to 55 who had recovered from COVID-19. The CDR3 spells CAISGGGYGYTF. Written as DNA, the CDR3 is TGTGCCATCAGTGGGGGGGGATATGGCTACACCTTC.